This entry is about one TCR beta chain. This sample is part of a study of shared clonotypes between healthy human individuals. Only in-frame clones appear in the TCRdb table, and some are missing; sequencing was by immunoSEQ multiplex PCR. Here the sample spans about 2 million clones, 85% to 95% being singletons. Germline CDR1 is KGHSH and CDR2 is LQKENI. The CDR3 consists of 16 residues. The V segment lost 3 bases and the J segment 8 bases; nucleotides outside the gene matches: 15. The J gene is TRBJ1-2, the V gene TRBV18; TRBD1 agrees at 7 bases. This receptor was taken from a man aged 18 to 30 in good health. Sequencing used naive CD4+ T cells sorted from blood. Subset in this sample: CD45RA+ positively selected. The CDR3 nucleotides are TGTGCCAGCTCACCCGAACAGGGGATTAAGAAGGGCGGCTACACCTTC. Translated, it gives CASSPEQGIKKGGYTF.